This TCR beta chain derives from a study of response to subunit inactivated influenza vaccine. Study-level results: It was suggested by the authors that few new T cells are recruited by each seasonal influenza vaccination.

One entry per CDR3 protein results from TCRdb running MiXCR on the RT-PCR reads. The sample contains about 780,000 distinct CDR3 sequences, around 20% of which appear only once. This clonotype was detected a few times. Its antigen is as yet unknown. Material: PBMCs from blood, obtained 5 to 6 days after vaccination. The TCR originated in a man between 50 and 59 years old who received an inactivated influenza vaccine.

CDR3 sequence reads: CASSFGFSTDTQYF. The CDR3 DNA follows: TGTGCCAGCAGTTTTGGGTTCAGCACAGATACGCAGTATTTT. This chain uses TRBV27 with TRBJ2-3; D gene uncertain. This CDR3 comprises 14 residues. CDR1 and CDR2 (germline): MNHEY, SMNVEV (reference sequence). Trimming removed 3 bases from V and 0 bases from J, with 7 bases in between.